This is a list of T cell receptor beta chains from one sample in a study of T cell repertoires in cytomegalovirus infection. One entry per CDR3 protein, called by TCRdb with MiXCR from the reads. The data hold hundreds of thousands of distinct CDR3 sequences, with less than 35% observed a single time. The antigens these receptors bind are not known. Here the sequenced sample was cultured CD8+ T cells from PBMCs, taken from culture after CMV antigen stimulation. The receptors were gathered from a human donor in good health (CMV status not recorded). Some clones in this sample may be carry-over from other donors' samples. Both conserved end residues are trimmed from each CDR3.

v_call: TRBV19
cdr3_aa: ASSTGQVPRPNAEAF

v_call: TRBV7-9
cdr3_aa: ASSLAGTGNSPLH

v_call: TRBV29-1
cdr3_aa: SVEDKGDTDTQY

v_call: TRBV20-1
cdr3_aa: SARDLRGANTEAF

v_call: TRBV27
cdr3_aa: ASSSEAVYNEQF

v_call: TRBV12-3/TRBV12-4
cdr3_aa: ASSYTTWGEQF

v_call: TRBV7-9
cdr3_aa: ASSPGTGQSRNEQF

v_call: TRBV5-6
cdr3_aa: ASNPLAGGTRAGDTQY

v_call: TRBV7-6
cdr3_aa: ASSLDTSSTDTQY

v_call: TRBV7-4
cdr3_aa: ASSSGSDPGINEQF

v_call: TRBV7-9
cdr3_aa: ASSLDPKSSPLH

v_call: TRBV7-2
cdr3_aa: ASDHSRTGVGNEQF

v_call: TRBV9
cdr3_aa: ASSVEGTSGGYGNEQF

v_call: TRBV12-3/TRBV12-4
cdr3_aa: ASSLRDPIIGYT

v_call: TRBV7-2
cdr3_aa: ASSPGTRRY

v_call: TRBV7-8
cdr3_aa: ASSVYRETKVHEQF

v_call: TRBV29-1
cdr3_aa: SVDRDPQGYYGYT

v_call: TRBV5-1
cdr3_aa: ASSWGQGEDTQY

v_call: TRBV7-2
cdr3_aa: ASSSWGQGELEQF

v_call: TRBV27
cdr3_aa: ASSVVAGSHEQY

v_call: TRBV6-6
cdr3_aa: ASSPDSFGYT

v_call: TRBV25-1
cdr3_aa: ASSTGQGEANYGYT

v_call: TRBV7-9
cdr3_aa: ASSRGGQRAYEQY

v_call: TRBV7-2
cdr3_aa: ASSLDPGSYEQY

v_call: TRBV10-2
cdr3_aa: ASSKATATSTDTQY

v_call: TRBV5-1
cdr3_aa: ASSDLTENTEAF

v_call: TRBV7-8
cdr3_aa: ASSARPDGAGELF

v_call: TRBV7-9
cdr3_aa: ASSPRGQGAVNNEQF

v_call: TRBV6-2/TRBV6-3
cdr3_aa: ASSYSGGHLNYGYT

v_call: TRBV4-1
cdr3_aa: ASSQDLYMETEAF

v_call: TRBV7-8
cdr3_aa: ASSFMGGRVDTQY

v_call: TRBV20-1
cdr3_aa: SARTGGRDTQY

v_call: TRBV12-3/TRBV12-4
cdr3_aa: ASSFLGGEEQY

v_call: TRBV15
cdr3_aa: ATSSTLAGGTYNEQF

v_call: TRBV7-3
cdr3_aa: ASSLGYSRTDTQY

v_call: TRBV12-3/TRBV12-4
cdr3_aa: ASTFVPYNEQF

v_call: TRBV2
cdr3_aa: ASTYSDGYT

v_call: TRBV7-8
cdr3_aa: ASSPEDSLNTEAF

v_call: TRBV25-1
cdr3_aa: ASSDIIENGAF

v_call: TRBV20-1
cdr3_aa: SASDRASGNTIY

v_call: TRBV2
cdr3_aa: ASPSGGNNYGYT

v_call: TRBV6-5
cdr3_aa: ASSYSRPLFDYGYT

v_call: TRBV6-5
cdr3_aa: ASSYGGSNQPQH

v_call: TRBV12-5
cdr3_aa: ASGFADHSIEAF

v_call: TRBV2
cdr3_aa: ASSDTGTGKQPQH

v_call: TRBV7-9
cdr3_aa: ANSFGGGKASYNEQF

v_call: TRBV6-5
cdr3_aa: ASSYTGQSYNYGYT

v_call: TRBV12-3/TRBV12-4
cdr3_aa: ASSFAGGAYNEQF

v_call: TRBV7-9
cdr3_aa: ASSYLMGTGNEKLF